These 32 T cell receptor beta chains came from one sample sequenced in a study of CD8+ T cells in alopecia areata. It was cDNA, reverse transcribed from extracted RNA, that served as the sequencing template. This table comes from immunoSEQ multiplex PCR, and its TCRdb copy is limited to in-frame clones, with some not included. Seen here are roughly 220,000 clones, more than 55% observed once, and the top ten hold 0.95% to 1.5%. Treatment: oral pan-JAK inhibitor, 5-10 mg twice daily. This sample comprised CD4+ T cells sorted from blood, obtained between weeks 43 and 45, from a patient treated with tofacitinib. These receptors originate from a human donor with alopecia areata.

The CDR3 DNA reads TGCGCCAGCAGCCCGGACACCGCGGGGAGAAACTATGGCTACACCTTC. Translation: CASSPDTAGRNYGYTF. The chain uses TRBV5-1 and TRBJ1-2; D possibly corresponds to TRBD1 (5 bases). Germline V CDR1 and CDR2: SGHRS, YFSETQ. Deletions cut 4 bases from V and 2 bases from J, with 18 bases between. The CDR3 runs 16 residues.

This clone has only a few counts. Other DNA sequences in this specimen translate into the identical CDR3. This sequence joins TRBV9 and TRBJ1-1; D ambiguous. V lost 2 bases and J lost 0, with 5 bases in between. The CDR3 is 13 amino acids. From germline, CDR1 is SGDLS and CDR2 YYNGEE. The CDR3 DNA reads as TGTGCCAGCAGCGTTACATTGAACACTGAAGCTTTCTTT. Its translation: CASSVTLNTEAFF.

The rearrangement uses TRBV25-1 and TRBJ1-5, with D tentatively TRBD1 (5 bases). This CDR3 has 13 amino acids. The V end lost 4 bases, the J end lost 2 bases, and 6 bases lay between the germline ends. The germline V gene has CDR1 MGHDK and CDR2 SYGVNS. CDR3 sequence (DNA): TGTGCCAGCAGTGGCAGGGGCAATCAGCCCCAGCATTTT. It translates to CASSGRGNQPQHF.

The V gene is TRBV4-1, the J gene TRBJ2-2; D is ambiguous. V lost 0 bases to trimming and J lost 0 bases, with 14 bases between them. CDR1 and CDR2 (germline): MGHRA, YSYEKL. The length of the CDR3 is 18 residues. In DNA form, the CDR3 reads TGCGCCAGCAGCCAAGACCGGTTCTTCGCGGCGAACACCGGGGAGCTGTTTTTT. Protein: CASSQDRFFAANTGELFF.

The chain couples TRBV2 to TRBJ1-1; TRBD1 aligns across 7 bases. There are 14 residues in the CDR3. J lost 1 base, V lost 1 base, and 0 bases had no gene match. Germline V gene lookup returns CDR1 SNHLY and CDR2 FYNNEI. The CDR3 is CASSEGTGNTEAFF. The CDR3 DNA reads TGTGCCAGCAGTGAAGGGACAGGGAACACTGAAGCTTTCTTT.

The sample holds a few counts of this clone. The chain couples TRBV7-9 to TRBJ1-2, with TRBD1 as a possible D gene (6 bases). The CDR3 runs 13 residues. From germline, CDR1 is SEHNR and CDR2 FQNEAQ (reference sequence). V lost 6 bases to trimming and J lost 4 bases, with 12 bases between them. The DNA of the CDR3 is TGTGCCAGCAGTTCGACAGGAAGCTATGGCTACACCTTC. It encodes CASSSTGSYGYTF.

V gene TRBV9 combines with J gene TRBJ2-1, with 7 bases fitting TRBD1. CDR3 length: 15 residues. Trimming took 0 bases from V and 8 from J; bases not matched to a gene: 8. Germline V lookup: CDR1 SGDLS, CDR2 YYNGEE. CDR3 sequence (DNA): TGTGCCAGCAGCGTAGGGACAGGTACTGTGGATGAGCAGTTCTTC. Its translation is CASSVGTGTVDEQFF.

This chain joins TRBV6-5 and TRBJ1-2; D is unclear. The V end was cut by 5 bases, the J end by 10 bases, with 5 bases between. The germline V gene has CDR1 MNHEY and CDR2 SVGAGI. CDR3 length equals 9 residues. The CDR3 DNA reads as TGTGCCAGCAGTGGGGACTACACCTTC. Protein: CASSGDYTF.

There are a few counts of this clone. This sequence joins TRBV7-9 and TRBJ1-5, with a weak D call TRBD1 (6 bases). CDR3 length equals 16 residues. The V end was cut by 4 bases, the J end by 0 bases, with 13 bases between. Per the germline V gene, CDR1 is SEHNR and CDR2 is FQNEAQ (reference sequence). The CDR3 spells CASSWGPQDSNQPQHF. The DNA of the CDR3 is TGTGCCAGCAGCTGGGGGCCCCAAGATAGCAATCAGCCCCAGCATTTT.

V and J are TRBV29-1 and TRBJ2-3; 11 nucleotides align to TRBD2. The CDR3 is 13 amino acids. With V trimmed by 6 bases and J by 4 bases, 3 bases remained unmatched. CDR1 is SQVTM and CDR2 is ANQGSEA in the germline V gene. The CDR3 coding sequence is TGCAGCGTCTCGACTAGCGGGGCAGATACGCAGTATTTT. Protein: CSVSTSGADTQYF.

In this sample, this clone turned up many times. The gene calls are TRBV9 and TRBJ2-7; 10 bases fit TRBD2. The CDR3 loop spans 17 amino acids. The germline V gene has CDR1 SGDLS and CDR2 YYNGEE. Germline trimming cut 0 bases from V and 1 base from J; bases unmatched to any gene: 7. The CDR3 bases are TGTGCCAGCAGCGTAGACGCTAGCGGGGGAATATCCTACGAGCAGTACTTC. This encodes CASSVDASGGISYEQYF.

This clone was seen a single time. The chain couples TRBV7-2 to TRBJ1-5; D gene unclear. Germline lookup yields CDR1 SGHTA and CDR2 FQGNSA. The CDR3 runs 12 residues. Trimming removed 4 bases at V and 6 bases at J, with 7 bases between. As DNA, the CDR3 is TGTGCCAGCAGCTCCCCATTTCAGCCCCAGCATTTT. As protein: CASSSPFQPQHF.

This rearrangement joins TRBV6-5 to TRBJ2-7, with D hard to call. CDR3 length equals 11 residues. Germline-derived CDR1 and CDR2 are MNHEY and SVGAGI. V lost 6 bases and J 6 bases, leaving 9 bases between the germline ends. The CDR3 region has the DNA TGTGCCAGCAGCGGAGTGGCCGAGCAGTACTTC. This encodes CASSGVAEQYF.

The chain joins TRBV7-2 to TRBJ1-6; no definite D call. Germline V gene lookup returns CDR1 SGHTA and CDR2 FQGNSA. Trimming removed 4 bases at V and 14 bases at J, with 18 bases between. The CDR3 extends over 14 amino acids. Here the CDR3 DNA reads TGTGCCAGCAGCTACAAAACCCACGACTCGACCCTCCACTTT. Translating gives CASSYKTHDSTLHF.

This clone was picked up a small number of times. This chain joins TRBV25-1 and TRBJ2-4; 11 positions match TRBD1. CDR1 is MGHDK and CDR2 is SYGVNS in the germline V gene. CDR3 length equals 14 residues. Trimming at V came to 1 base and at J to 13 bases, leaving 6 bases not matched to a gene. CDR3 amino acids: CASSESRTGGIQYF. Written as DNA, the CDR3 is TGTGCCAGCAGTGAATCCAGGACAGGGGGCATACAGTACTTC.

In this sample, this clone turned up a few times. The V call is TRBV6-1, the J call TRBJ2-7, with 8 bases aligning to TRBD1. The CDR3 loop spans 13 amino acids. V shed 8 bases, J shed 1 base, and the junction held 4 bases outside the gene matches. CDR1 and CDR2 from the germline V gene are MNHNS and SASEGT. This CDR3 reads CASSRQGSYEQYF. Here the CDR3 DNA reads TGTGCCAGCTCCCGACAGGGGTCCTACGAGCAGTACTTC.

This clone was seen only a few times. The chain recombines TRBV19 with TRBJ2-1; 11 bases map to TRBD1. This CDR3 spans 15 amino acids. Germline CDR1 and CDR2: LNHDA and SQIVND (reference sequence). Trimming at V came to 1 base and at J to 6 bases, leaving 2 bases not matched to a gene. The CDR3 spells CASSIGGTGGNEQFF. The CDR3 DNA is TGTGCCAGTAGTATAGGGGGGACAGGGGGCAATGAGCAGTTCTTC.

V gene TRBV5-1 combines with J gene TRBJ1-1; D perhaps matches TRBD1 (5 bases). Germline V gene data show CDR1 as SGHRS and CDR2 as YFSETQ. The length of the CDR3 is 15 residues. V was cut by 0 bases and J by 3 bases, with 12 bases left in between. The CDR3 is CASSLVGGVDTEAFF. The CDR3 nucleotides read TGCGCCAGCAGCTTGGTAGGAGGGGTGGACACTGAAGCTTTCTTT.

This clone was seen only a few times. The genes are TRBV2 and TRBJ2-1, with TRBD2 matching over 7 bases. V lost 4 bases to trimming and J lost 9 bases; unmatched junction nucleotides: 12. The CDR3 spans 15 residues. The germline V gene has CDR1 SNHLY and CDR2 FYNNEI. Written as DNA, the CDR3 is TGTGCCAGCAGTGGAAACGGACTAGTTAGTAGTGAGCAGTTCTTC. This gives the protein CASSGNGLVSSEQFF.

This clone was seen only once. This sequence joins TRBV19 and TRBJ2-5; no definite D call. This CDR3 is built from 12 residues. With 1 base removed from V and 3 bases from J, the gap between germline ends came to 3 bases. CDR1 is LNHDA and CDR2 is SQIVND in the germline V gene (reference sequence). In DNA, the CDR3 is TGTGCCAGTAGTATAGGAAAAGAGACCCAGTACTTC. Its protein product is CASSIGKETQYF.

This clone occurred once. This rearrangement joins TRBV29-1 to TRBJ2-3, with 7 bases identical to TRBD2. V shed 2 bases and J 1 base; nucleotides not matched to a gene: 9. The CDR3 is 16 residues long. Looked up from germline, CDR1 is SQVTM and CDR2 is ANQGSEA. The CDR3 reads CSVENARGGGTDTQYF. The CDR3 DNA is TGCAGCGTTGAAAACGCGCGGGGAGGGGGCACAGATACGCAGTATTTT.

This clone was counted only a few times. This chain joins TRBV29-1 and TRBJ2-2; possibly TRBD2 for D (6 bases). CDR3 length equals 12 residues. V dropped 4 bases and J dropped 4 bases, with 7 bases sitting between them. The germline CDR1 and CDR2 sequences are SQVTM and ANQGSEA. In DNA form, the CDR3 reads TGCAGCGTTGGGGGACTCACCGGGGAGCTGTTTTTT. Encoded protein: CSVGGLTGELFF.

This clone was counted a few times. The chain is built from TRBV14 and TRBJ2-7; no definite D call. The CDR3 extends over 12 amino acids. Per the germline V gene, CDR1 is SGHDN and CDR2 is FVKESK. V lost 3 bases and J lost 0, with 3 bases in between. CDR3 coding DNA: TGTGCCAGCAGCCACGTCTCCTACGAGCAGTACTTC. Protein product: CASSHVSYEQYF.

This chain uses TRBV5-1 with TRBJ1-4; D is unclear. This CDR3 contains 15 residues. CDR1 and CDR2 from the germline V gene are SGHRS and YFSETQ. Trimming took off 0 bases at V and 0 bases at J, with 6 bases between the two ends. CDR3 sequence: CASSLGDATNEKLFF. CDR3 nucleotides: TGCGCCAGCAGCTTGGGGGATGCAACTAATGAAAAACTGTTTTTT.

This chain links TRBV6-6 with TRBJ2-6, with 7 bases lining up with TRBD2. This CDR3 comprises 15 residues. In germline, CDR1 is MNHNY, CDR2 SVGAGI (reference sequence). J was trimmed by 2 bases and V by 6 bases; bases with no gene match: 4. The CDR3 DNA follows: TGTGCCAGCAGCTCTGGGGGGGCTGGGGCCAACGTCCTGACTTTC. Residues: CASSSGGAGANVLTF.

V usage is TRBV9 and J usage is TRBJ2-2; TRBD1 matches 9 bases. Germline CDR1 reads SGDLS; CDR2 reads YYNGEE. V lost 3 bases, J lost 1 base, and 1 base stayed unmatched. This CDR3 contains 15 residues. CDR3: CASSAGQGNTGELFF. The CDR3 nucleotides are TGTGCCAGCAGCGCGGGACAGGGGAACACCGGGGAGCTGTTTTTT.

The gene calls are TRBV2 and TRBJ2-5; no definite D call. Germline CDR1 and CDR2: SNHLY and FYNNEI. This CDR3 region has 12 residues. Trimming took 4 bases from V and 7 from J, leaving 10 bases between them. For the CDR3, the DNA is TGTGCCAGCAGTGTGGAGCGCGGGACCCAGTACTTC. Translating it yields CASSVERGTQYF.

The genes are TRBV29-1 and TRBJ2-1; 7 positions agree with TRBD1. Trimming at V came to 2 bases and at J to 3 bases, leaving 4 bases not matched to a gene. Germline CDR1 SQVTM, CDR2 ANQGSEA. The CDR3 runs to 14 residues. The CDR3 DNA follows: TGCAGCGTTGAAAGGGACAGCCTCTACAATGAGCAGTTCTTC. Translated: CSVERDSLYNEQFF.

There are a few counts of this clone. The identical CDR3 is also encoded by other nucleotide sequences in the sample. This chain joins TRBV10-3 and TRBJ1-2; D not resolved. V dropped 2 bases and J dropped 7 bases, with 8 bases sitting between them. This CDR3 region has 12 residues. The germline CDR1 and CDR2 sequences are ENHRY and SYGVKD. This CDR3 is CAISEPGGGYTF. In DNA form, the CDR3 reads TGTGCCATCAGTGAGCCAGGCGGTGGCTACACCTTC.

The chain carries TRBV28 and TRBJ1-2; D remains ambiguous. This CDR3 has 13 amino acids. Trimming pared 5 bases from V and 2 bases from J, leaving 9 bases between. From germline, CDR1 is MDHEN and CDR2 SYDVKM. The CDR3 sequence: CASSPPGNYGYTF. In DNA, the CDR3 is TGTGCCAGCAGTCCACCAGGCAACTATGGCTACACCTTC.

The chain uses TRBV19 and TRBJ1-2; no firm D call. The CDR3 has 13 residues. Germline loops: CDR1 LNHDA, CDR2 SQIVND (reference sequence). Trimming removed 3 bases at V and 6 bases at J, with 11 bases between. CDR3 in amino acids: CASSINPRDGYTF. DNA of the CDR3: TGTGCCAGTAGTATCAATCCCCGGGATGGCTACACCTTC. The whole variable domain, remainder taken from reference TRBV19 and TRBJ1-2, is DGGITQSPKYLFRKEGQNVTLSCEQNLNHDAMYWYRQDPGQGLRLIYYSQIVNDFQKGDIAEGYSVSREKKESFPLTVTSAQKNPTAFYLCASSINPRDGYTFGSGTRLTVV.

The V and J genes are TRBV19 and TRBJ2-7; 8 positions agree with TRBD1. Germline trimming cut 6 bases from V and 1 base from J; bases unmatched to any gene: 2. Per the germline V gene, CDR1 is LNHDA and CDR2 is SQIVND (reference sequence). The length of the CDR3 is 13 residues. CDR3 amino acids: CASSRQGSYEQYF. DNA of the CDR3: TGTGCCAGTAGCCGACAGGGGTCCTACGAGCAGTACTTC.